The rows below give T cell receptor beta chains drawn from one sample of a study of blood T cell repertoires in COVID-19. TCRdb keeps only in-frame clones here, not all; method: immunoSEQ multiplex PCR. This sample has 350,000 to 400,000 clones, with roughly 90% found just once. The sample taken for sequencing was PBMCs or T cells enriched from blood (not recorded which). These receptors were taken from a woman aged 40 to 50 who had been exposed to COVID-19. The CDR3 runs from the conserved cysteine through the conserved F or W. D genes are given only for firm matches. Size tells how often a clone was seen (once, few, many) or the class of an expanded clone, and some rows leave it out.

V gene	clone size	D gene	J gene	CDR3 protein	CDR3 DNA
TRBV7-2	-	TRBD2	TRBJ2-3	CASERGPGLAGTDTQYF	TGTGCCAGCGAAAGGGGCCCGGGACTAGCGGGCACAGATACGCAGTATTTT
TRBV7-8	once	TRBD1	TRBJ1-1	CASSLSDRANTEAFF	TGTGCCAGCAGCTTATCGGACAGGGCAAACACTGAAGCTTTCTTT
TRBV30	-	-	TRBJ1-3	CAWTARGDTIYF	TGTGCCTGGACCGCGCGGGGTGACACCATATATTTT
TRBV3-1/TRBV3-2	-	TRBD2	TRBJ2-7	CASSETSGGLYEQYF	TGTGCCAGCAGCGAGACTAGCGGGGGCCTCTACGAGCAGTACTTC
TRBV20-1	once	TRBD1	TRBJ1-2	CSASKGQGVSNYGYTF	TGCAGTGCTAGTAAGGGACAGGGGGTCTCTAACTATGGCTACACCTTC
TRBV7-5	-	-	TRBJ2-2	CVRSLAFKPAGELFF	TGTGTCAGAAGCTTAGCCTTCAAACCGGCCGGGGAGCTGTTTTTT
TRBV11-3	-	TRBD2	TRBJ2-7	CASSPPGGRSLYEQYF	TGTGCCAGCAGCCCTCCGGGGGGGCGATCCCTCTACGAGCAGTACTTC
TRBV18	-	-	TRBJ1-1	CASSLEGKGTEAFF	TGTGCCAGCTCACTCGAGGGAAAAGGCACTGAAGCTTTCTTT
TRBV24-1	-	TRBD1	TRBJ1-1	CATSDTQGADTEAFF	TGTGCCACCAGTGATACCCAGGGGGCGGACACTGAAGCTTTCTTT
TRBV30	once	TRBD2	TRBJ2-4	CAWSVRSSGRTKNIQYF	TGTGCCTGGAGTGTACGGTCTAGCGGGAGGACCAAAAACATTCAGTACTTC
TRBV2	-	-	TRBJ2-5	CASRAFMGPQETQYF	TGTGCCAGCAGAGCCTTCATGGGCCCACAAGAGACCCAGTACTTC
TRBV18	-	TRBD1	TRBJ2-1	CASSPLTVQGIYNEQFF	TGTGCCAGCTCACCACTTACGGTACAGGGGATATACAATGAGCAGTTCTTC
TRBV7-9	-	-	TRBJ1-2	CASSLKHYGYTF	TGTGCCAGCAGCTTAAAGCACTATGGCTACACCTTC
TRBV12-5	-	-	TRBJ1-3	CASGLVLGGGPGNTIYF	TGTGCTAGTGGTTTGGTACTTGGGGGCGGGCCTGGAAACACCATATATTTT
TRBV7-8	-	-	TRBJ2-7	CASSLGLSSYEQYF	TGTGCCAGCAGCCTTGGACTGAGCTCCTACGAGCAGTACTTC
TRBV19	-	TRBD1	TRBJ1-2	CASSIYRGDGYTF	TGTGCCAGTAGTATATACAGGGGCGATGGCTACACCTTC
TRBV19	-	-	TRBJ1-1	CATRFPGLPEAFF	TGTGCCACCAGATTTCCCGGACTGCCTGAAGCTTTCTTT
TRBV7-3	-	-	TRBJ2-1	CASSFRDSQGNEQFF	TGTGCCAGCAGCTTCCGGGACTCCCAGGGCAATGAGCAGTTCTTC
TRBV21-1	-	-	TRBJ1-5	CASSKNPNGYQPQHF	TGTGCCAGCAGCAAAAACCCCAACGGGTATCAGCCCCAGCATTTT
TRBV30	-	-	TRBJ1-5	CAWSAMGPNQPQHF	TGTGCCTGGAGTGCTATGGGGCCTAATCAGCCCCAGCATTTT
TRBV9	-	-	TRBJ1-1	CASSANLRDNGAFF	TGTGCCAGCAGCGCCAACCTCCGGGACAACGGGGCTTTCTTT
TRBV10-3	-	-	TRBJ1-1	CAISGDQGNTEAFF	TGTGCCATCAGTGGGGATCAGGGGAACACTGAAGCTTTCTTT
TRBV7-9	-	TRBD1	TRBJ2-1	CASSLPTDRGLYNEQFF	TGTGCCAGCAGCTTACCTACCGACAGGGGGCTCTACAATGAGCAGTTCTTC
TRBV4-1	-	-	TRBJ2-7	CASSQEVSSYEQYF	TGCGCCAGCAGCCAAGAAGTGAGCTCCTACGAGCAGTACTTC
TRBV7-9	-	-	TRBJ1-1	CASSVTVGTEAFF	TGTGCCAGCAGCGTCACAGTGGGCACTGAAGCTTTCTTT
TRBV7-9	-	-	TRBJ1-2	CASSLGQDVGGYTF	TGTGCCAGCAGCTTAGGACAGGATGTCGGTGGCTACACCTTC
TRBV19	-	TRBD1	TRBJ1-2	CATSWVGQGRNGYTF	TGTGCCACCTCCTGGGTGGGACAGGGCCGCAATGGCTACACCTTC
TRBV6-5	-	-	TRBJ1-4	CASSYSGRLNNEKLFF	TGTGCCAGCAGTTATTCGGGGAGACTTAATAATGAAAAACTGTTTTTT
TRBV12-3/TRBV12-4	-	-	TRBJ2-5	CASSLARRTQYF	TGTGCCAGCAGTTTAGCACGGAGAACCCAGTACTTC
TRBV5-4	-	-	TRBJ1-1	CASSGPDSLNTEAFF	TGTGCCAGCAGCGGGCCGGACAGCCTGAACACTGAAGCTTTCTTT
TRBV18	-	TRBD1	TRBJ2-7	CASSRRDRGHEQYF	TGTGCCAGCTCACGCCGGGACAGGGGCCACGAGCAGTACTTC